The TCR beta chain under discussion was sequenced for a study of control samples from healthy donors and cancer patients. Clones were sequenced by immunoSEQ multiplex PCR, and TCRdb holds only the in-frame ones, with some missing. The sample comprises 160,000 or so clones, around 95% of which are singletons, and about 8.5% rests with the top ten. The CDR3 is 14 amino acids. Germline assignment: CDR1 MNHNY and CDR2 SVGAGI (reference sequence). V lost 6 bases and J 0 bases, leaving 11 bases between the germline ends. Material for sequencing was blood. This receptor was identified in a woman aged 40 to 50 in good health. The chain carries TRBV6-6 and TRBJ1-1, with D tentatively TRBD1 (5 bases). The CDR3 DNA sequence: TGTGCCAGCAGGCGGCGGGGGATGAACACTGAAGCTTTCTTT. Protein sequence: CASRRRGMNTEAFF.